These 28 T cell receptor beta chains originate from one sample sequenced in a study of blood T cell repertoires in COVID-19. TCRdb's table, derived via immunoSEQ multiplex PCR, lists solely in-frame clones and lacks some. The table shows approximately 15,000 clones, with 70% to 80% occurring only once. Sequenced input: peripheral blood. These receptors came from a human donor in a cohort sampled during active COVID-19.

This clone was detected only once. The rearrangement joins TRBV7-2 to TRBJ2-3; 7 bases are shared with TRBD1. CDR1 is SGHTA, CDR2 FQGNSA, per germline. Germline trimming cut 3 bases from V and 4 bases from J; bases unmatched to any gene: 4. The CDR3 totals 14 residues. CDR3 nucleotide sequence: TGTGCCAGCAGCTTCCGACAGGGCCCAGATACGCAGTATTTT. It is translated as CASSFRQGPDTQYF.

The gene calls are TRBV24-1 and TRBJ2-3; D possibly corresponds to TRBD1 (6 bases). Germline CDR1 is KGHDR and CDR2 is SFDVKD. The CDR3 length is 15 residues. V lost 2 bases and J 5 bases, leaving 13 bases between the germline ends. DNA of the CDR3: TGTGCCACCAGTGATTCAGGGGAGATTAGAGATACGCAGTATTTT. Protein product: CATSDSGEIRDTQYF.

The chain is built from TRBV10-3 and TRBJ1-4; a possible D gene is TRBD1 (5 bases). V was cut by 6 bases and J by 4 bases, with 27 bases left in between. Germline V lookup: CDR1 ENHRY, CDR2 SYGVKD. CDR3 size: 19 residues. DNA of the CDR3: TGTGCCATCAGGCCCTCGGGACTCCCAGGGAAGGGACTTAATGAAAAACTGTTTTTT. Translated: CAIRPSGLPGKGLNEKLFF.

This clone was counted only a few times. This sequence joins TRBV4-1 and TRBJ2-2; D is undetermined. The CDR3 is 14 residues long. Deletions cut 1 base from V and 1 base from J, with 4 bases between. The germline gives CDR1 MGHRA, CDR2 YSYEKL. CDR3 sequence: CASSQVLNTGELFF. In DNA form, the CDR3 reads TGCGCCAGCAGCCAAGTTCTGAACACCGGGGAGCTGTTTTTT.

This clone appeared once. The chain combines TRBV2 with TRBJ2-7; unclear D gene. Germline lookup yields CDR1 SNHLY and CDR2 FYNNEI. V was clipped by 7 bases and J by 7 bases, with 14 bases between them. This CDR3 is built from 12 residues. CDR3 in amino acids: CASNTPVEEQYF. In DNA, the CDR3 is TGTGCCAGCAACACCCCTGTCGAAGAGCAGTACTTC.

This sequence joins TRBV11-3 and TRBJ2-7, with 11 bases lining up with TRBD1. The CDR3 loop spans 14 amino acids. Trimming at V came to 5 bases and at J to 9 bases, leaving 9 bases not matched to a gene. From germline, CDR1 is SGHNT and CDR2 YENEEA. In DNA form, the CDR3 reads TGTGCCAGCAGCGGACCCGGGACAGGGGGAAGGCAGTACTTC. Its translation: CASSGPGTGGRQYF.

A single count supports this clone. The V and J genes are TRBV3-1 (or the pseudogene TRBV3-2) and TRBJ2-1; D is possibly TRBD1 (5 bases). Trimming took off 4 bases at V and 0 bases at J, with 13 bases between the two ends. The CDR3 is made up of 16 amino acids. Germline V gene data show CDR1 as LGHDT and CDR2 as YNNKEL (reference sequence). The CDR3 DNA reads TGTGCCAGCAGCCCAAGCAGGGCTAGCTCCTACAATGAGCAGTTCTTC. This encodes CASSPSRASSYNEQFF.

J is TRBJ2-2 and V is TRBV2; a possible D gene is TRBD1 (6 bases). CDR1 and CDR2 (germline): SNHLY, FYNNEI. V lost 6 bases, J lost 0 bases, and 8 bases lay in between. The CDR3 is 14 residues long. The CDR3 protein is CASRQGANTGELFF. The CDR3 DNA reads TGTGCCAGCAGACAGGGCGCGAACACCGGGGAGCTGTTTTTT. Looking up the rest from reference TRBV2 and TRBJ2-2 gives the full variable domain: EPEVTQTPSHQVTQMGQEVILRCVPISNHLYFYWYRQILGQKVEFLVSFYNNEISEKSEIFDDQFSVERPDGSNFTLKIRSTKLEDSAMYFCASRQGANTGELFFGEGSRLTVL.

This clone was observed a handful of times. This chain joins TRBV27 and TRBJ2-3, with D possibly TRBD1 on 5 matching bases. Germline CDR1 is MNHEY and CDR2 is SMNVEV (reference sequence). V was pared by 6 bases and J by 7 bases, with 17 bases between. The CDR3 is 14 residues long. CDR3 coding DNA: TGTGCCAGCAGCCCTTCCTCAGGGCCTTATACGCAGTATTTT. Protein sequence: CASSPSSGPYTQYF.

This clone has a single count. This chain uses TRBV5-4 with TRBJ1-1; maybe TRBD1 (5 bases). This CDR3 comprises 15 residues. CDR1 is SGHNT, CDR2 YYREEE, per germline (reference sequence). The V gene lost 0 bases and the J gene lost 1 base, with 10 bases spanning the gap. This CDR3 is CASSLGSGENTEAFF. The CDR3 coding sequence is TGTGCCAGCAGCTTGGGATCGGGGGAGAACACTGAAGCTTTCTTT.

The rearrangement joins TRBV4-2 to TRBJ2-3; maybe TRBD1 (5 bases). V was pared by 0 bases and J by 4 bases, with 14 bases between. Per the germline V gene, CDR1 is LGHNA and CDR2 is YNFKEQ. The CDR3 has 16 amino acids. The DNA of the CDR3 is TGTGCCAGCAGCCAAGAAGGCAGGGCCCCCGCAGATACGCAGTATTTT. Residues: CASSQEGRAPADTQYF.

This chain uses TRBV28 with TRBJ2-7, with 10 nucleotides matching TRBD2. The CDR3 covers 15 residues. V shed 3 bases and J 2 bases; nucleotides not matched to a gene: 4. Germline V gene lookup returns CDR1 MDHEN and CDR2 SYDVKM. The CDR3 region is CASSLYTSGAYEQYF. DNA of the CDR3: TGTGCCAGCAGTTTGTACACTAGCGGGGCCTACGAGCAGTACTTC. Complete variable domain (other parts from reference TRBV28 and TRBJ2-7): DVKVTQSSRYLVKRTGEKVFLECVQDMDHENMFWYRQDPGLGLRLIYFSYDVKMKEKGDIPEGYSVSREKKERFSLILESASTNQTSMYLCASSLYTSGAYEQYFGPGTRLTVT.

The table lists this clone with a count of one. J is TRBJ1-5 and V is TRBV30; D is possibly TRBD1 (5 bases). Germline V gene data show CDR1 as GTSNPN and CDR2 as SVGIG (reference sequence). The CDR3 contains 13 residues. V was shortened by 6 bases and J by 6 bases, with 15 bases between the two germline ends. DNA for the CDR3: TGTGCCTGCTCCCAGGGCTCCCGTCAGCCCCAGCATTTT. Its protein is CACSQGSRQPQHF.

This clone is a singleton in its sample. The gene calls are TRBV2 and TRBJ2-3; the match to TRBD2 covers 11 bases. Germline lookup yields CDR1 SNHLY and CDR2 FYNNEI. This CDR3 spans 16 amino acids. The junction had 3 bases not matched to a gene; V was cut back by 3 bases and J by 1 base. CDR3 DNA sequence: TGTGCCAGCAGTGAGTTAGCGGGGGGGGGCACAGATACGCAGTATTTT. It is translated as CASSELAGGGTDTQYF.

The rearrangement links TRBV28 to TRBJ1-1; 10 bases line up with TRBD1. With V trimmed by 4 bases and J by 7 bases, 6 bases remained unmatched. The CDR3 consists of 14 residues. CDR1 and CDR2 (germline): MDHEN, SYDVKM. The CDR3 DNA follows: TGTGCCAGCAGTTCTCCGGGACAGGGGTATGAAGCTTTCTTT. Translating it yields CASSSPGQGYEAFF.

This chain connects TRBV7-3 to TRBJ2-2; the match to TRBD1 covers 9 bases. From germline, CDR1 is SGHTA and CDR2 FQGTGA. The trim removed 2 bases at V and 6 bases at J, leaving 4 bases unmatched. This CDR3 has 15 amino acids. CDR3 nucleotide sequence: TGTGCCAGCAGCTTAGGGACAGGGCGGGCCGGGGAGCTGTTTTTT. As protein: CASSLGTGRAGELFF.

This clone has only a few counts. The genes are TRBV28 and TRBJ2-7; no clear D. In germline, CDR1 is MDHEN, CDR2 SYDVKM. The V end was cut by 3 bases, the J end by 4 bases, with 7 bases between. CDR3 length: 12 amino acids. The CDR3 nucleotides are TGTGCCAGCAGTTTTTCTAAATACGAGCAGTACTTC. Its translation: CASSFSKYEQYF.

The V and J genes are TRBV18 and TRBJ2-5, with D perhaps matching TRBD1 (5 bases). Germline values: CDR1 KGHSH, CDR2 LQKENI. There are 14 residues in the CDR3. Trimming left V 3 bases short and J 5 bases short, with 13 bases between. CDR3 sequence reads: CASSPLRGAETQYF. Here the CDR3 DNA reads TGTGCCAGCTCACCGCTAAGGGGCGCGGAGACCCAGTACTTC.

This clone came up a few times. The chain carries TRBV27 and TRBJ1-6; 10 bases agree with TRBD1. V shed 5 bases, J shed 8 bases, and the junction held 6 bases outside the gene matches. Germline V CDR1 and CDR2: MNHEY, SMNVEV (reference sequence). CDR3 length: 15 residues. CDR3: CASSPRQGAHSPLHF. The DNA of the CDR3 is TGTGCCAGCAGTCCGCGACAGGGGGCGCATTCACCCCTCCACTTT.

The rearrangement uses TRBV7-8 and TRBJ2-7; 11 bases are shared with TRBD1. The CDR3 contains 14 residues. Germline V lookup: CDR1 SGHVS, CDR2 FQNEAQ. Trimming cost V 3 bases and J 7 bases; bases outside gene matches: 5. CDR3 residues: CASSFGTGGGEQYF. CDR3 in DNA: TGTGCCAGCAGCTTCGGGACAGGGGGAGGAGAGCAGTACTTC.

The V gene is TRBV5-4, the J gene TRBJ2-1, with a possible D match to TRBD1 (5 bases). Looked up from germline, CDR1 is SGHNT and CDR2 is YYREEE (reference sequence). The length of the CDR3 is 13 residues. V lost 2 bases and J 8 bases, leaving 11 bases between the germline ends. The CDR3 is CASSFDDSHEQFF. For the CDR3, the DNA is TGTGCCAGCAGCTTCGACGACAGCCATGAGCAGTTCTTC.

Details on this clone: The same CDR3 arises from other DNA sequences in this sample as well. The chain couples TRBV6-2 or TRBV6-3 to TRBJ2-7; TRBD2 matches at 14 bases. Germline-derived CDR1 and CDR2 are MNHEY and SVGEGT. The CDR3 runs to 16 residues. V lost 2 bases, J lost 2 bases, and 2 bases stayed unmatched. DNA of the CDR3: TGTGCCAGCAGTTACCCGACTAGCGGGGGGGCCTACGAGCAGTACTTC. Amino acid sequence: CASSYPTSGGAYEQYF.

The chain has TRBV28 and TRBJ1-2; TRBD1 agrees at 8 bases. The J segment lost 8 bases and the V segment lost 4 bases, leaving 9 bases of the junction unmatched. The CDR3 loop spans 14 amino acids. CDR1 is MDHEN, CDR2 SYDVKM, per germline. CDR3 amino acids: CASSSAQGASGYTF. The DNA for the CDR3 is TGTGCCAGCAGTTCCGCGCAGGGGGCCTCGGGCTACACCTTC.

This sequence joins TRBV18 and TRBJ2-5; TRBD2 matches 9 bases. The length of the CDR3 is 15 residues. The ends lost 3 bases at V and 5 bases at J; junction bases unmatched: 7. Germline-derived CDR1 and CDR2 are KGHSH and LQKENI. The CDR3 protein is CASSPLAGLEETQYF. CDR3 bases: TGTGCCAGCTCACCCCTAGCGGGATTGGAGGAGACCCAGTACTTC.

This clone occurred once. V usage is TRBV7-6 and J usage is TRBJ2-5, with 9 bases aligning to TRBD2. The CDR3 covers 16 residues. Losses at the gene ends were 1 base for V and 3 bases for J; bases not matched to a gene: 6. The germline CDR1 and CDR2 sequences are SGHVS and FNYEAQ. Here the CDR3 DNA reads TGTGCCAGCAGCTTAGTGGCGGGAGGGCCGGAAGAGACCCAGTACTTC. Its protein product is CASSLVAGGPEETQYF.

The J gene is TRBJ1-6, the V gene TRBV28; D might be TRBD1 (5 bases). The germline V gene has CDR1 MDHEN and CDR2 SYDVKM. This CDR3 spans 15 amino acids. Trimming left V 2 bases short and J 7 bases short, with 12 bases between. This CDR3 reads CASSLAGGKNSPLHF. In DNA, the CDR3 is TGTGCCAGCAGTTTAGCCGGGGGGAAAAATTCACCCCTCCACTTT.

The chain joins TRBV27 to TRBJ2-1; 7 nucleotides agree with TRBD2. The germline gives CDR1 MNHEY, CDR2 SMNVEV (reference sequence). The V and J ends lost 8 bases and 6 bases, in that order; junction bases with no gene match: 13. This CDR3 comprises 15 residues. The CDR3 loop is CASGPGREGLNEQFF. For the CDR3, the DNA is TGTGCCAGCGGACCGGGCAGGGAGGGGCTCAATGAGCAGTTCTTC.

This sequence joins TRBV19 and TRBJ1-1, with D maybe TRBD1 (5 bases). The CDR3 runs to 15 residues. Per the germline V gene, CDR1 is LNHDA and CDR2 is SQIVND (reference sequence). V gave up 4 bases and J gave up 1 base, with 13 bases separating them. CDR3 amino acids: CASSTLQGGNTEAFF. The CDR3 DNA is TGTGCCAGTAGTACCCTCCAGGGAGGGAACACTGAAGCTTTCTTT.